These T cell receptor beta chains were read from a single sample in a study of blood T cell repertoires in COVID-19. This table comes from immunoSEQ multiplex PCR, and its TCRdb copy is limited to in-frame clones, with some not included. The sample yields over 200,000 clones, 70% to 90% seen once. Sequenced material: peripheral blood. These receptors were collected from a man younger than 40 with COVID-19, enrolled during active disease. Each CDR3 is given with its conserved first and last residue. D genes are given only for firm matches. Clone size, where shown, is once, few, many, or a class for clones that have expanded.

cdr3_aa cdr3_nt clone_size j_call d_call v_call
CASSQDLEGFTLNYGYTF TGCGCCAGCAGCCAAGATCTGGAGGGCTTCACATTAAACTATGGCTACACCTTC . TRBJ1-2 . TRBV4-3
CASSLGGSHTEAFF TGTGCCAGCAGCCTCGGGGGAAGTCACACTGAAGCTTTCTTT . TRBJ1-1 . TRBV27
CASSPGTAYRPQHF TGTGCCAGCAGTCCTGGGACAGCCTATCGACCCCAGCATTTT . TRBJ1-5 TRBD1 TRBV27
CASTVQQGANTEAFF TGTGCCAGCACCGTACAACAGGGGGCAAACACTGAAGCTTTCTTT once TRBJ1-1 TRBD1 TRBV6-6
CASSPPVTAYEQYF TGTGCCAGCTCACCACCGGTGACAGCCTACGAGCAGTACTTC . TRBJ2-7 . TRBV18
CASSSGGTEAFF TGTGCCAGCAGCTCAGGGGGCACTGAAGCTTTCTTT . TRBJ1-1 TRBD1 TRBV7-6
CASSYSPLPNEKLFF TGTGCCAGCAGTTACTCGCCACTGCCTAATGAAAAACTGTTTTTT . TRBJ1-4 . TRBV6-5
CASTPSGNHNEQFF TGTGCCAGTACACCTAGCGGGAATCACAATGAGCAGTTCTTC . TRBJ2-1 TRBD2 TRBV19
CASSRGQSETEAFF TGTGCCAGCTCCCGGGGACAGAGTGAGACTGAAGCTTTCTTT . TRBJ1-1 TRBD1 TRBV18
CASSKPSGQGVGNTIYF TGTGCCAGCAGTAAACCCTCGGGACAGGGGGTTGGAAACACCATATATTTT . TRBJ1-3 TRBD1 TRBV6-2/TRBV6-3
CASSKAVSLLGTDTQYF TGTGCCAGCAGCAAAGCCGTCTCGCTACTCGGCACAGATACGCAGTATTTT . TRBJ2-3 . TRBV21-1
CASSSFLGLATNEQFF TGTGCCAGCAGCTCGTTTCTCGGACTAGCGACTAATGAGCAGTTCTTC . TRBJ2-1 TRBD2 TRBV7-9
CASSIGTGETQYF TGTGCCAGTAGTATAGGAACAGGAGAGACCCAGTACTTC once TRBJ2-5 . TRBV19
CASSLGQKIEAFF TGCGCCAGCAGTTTGGGACAGAAAATTGAAGCTTTCTTT . TRBJ1-1 TRBD1 TRBV5-1
CASSSTGGAHTEAFF TGTGCCAGCAGTTCGACAGGGGGCGCCCACACTGAAGCTTTCTTT few TRBJ1-1 TRBD1 TRBV27
CASSESVQTLYEQYF TGTGCCAGTAGTGAAAGCGTTCAAACCCTCTACGAGCAGTACTTC . TRBJ2-7 . TRBV19
CASSWGQLNTEAFF TGTGCCAGCAGCTGGGGACAATTGAACACTGAAGCTTTCTTT once TRBJ1-1 . TRBV7-8
CASSWDRGSNQPQHF TGTGCCAGCAGCTGGGACAGGGGGAGCAATCAGCCCCAGCATTTT . TRBJ1-5 TRBD1 TRBV7-2
CASSVGGTVVNYGYTF TGTGCCAGCAGCGTAGGAGGGACAGTAGTTAACTATGGCTACACCTTC . TRBJ1-2 TRBD1 TRBV9
CASSMGPYRGVEDTQYF TGTGCCAGTAGTATGGGGCCTTATCGGGGGGTGGAAGATACGCAGTATTTT . TRBJ2-3 TRBD2 TRBV19
CASSLVSGGDEQFF TGTGCCAGCAGCTTAGTATCAGGTGGTGATGAGCAGTTCTTC . TRBJ2-1 . TRBV7-8
CASSYSTGEDDGYTF TGTGCCAGCAGTTACTCGACAGGGGAAGACGATGGCTACACCTTC . TRBJ1-2 TRBD1 TRBV6-5
CATSGIPGEETQYF TGTGCCACCAGCGGCATCCCAGGGGAGGAGACCCAGTACTTC . TRBJ2-5 . TRBV15
CSAAGLAGWDNEQFF TGCAGCGCTGCCGGACTAGCGGGATGGGACAATGAGCAGTTCTTC . TRBJ2-1 TRBD2 TRBV29-1
CASSQGQTYEQYF TGTGCCAGCAGCCAAGGACAGACCTACGAGCAGTACTTC . TRBJ2-7 . TRBV4-2
CASSLDWGRAEAFF TGTGCCAGCAGCTTGGACTGGGGGAGGGCTGAAGCTTTCTTT once TRBJ1-1 . TRBV5-8
CASSLRSGGPYEQYF TGCGCCAGCAGCCTACGGAGCGGGGGCCCCTACGAGCAGTACTTC . TRBJ2-7 TRBD2 TRBV5-1
CASHPTGVNTGELFF TGTGCCTCACACCCGACAGGGGTGAACACCGGGGAGCTGTTTTTT . TRBJ2-2 TRBD1 TRBV27
CASSQDRNTEAFF TGTGCCAGCTCGCAAGACAGAAACACTGAAGCTTTCTTT . TRBJ1-1 . TRBV18
CASSLGASGAYEQFF TGTGCCAGCAGCTTAGGGGCTAGCGGGGCCTATGAGCAGTTCTTC . TRBJ2-1 TRBD2 TRBV7-6
CASSYSEGEGYQPQHF TGTGCCAGCAGTTACTCGGAGGGGGAGGGTTATCAGCCCCAGCATTTT . TRBJ1-5 . TRBV6-2/TRBV6-3
CASSRRQGYEQYF TGCGCCAGCAGCCGCAGACAGGGATACGAGCAGTACTTC . TRBJ2-7 TRBD1 TRBV4-3
CASTSPGTSVSYEQYF TGTGCCAGCACCTCACCCGGGACTAGCGTTTCCTACGAGCAGTACTTC . TRBJ2-7 TRBD2 TRBV28
CASSSSGSGGLKNIQYF TGTGCCAGCAGTTCTAGCGGGAGCGGGGGTTTGAAAAACATTCAGTACTTC . TRBJ2-4 TRBD2 TRBV7-2
CASSSPYEQYF TGTGCCAGCAGCAGCCCTTACGAGCAGTACTTC . TRBJ2-7 . TRBV7-9
CASSFGDTGNTIYF TGTGCCAGCAGCTTCGGGGACACTGGAAACACCATATATTTT . TRBJ1-3 . TRBV5-6
CASSFGYSSYNEQFF TGCGCCAGCAGCTTTGGTTACAGCTCCTACAATGAGCAGTTCTTC . TRBJ2-1 . TRBV5-1
CASSVGQGGETQYF TGCGCCAGCAGCGTTGGACAGGGAGGTGAGACCCAGTACTTC . TRBJ2-5 TRBD1 TRBV5-1
CASSASGGGETQYF TGTGCCAGCAGCGCTAGCGGGGGAGGAGAGACCCAGTACTTC . TRBJ2-5 TRBD2 TRBV7-3
CASSRILAINEKLFF TGTGCCAGTAGCCGCATATTAGCCATTAATGAAAAACTGTTTTTT . TRBJ1-4 . TRBV19
CASSILTGVYGYTF TGTGCCAGCAGTATACTGACAGGGGTCTATGGCTACACCTTC . TRBJ1-2 TRBD1 TRBV28
CASNTKGGQNTEAFF TGTGCCAGCAATACGAAAGGGGGCCAAAACACTGAAGCTTTCTTT . TRBJ1-1 TRBD1 TRBV6-5
CASSPSGTGVSPLHF TGTGCCAGCAGCCCCTCCGGGACAGGGGTTTCACCCCTCCACTTT . TRBJ1-6 TRBD1 TRBV9
CASSGGPGDYEQYF TGTGCCAGCAGCGGCGGGCCGGGAGACTACGAGCAGTACTTC . TRBJ2-7 . TRBV5-4
CASSSGGLGKGYEQYF TGTGCCAGTAGTAGCGGGGGTTTGGGCAAGGGGTACGAGCAGTACTTC . TRBJ2-7 TRBD2 TRBV19
CASSRGGAQTEAFF TGTGCCAGCAGCCGAGGTGGGGCGCAGACTGAAGCTTTCTTT . TRBJ1-1 . TRBV7-3
CASSIFSGFPGELFF TGTGCCAGTAGTATCTTTAGCGGGTTCCCCGGGGAGCTGTTTTTT once TRBJ2-2 TRBD2 TRBV19
CASSPGQDSYGYTF TGTGCCAGCTCACCGGGACAGGATAGCTATGGCTACACCTTC . TRBJ1-2 TRBD1 TRBV18
CASSGDSSYEQYF TGTGCCAGTAGTGGGGACAGTTCCTACGAGCAGTACTTC . TRBJ2-7 TRBD1 TRBV19
CASSKVPGGSSGANVLTF TGTGCCAGCAGCAAAGTGCCAGGGGGGAGCTCTGGGGCCAACGTCCTGACTTTC . TRBJ2-6 . TRBV21-1
CASSLGRGQPGYEQYF TGTGCCAGCAGCTTAGGGAGGGGTCAACCCGGTTACGAGCAGTACTTC . TRBJ2-7 . TRBV7-2
CASSIRGSTYEQYF TGTGCCAGTAGTATTAGGGGGTCTACCTACGAGCAGTACTTC . TRBJ2-7 . TRBV19
CASSLHGAGEQYF TGTGCCAGCAGCTTACATGGGGCGGGGGAGCAGTACTTC . TRBJ2-7 . TRBV13
CASSLGGQGGNQPQHF TGTGCCAGCAGTTTAGGGGGACAGGGGGGGAATCAGCCCCAGCATTTT . TRBJ1-5 TRBD1 TRBV28